The 18 T cell receptor beta chains below come from one sample, sequenced in a study of OX40 agonist ivuxolimab in advanced cancers. Some clones are missing from TCRdb's copy, which holds only in-frame ones; the method was immunoSEQ multiplex PCR. Among some 45,000 clones listed, roughly 86% were seen once. Sequenced here: CD4+ or CD8+ T cells sorted from blood, sampled in a trial of the OX40 agonist ivuxolimab. Receptors were obtained from an adult with an advanced solid tumor such as melanoma, head and neck, liver or kidney cancer.

This rearrangement joins TRBV10-3 to TRBJ2-3, with 14 bases matching TRBD2. J gave up 0 bases and V 8 bases, and 7 bases lay outside the gene matches. The CDR3 has 17 residues. Germline CDR1 ENHRY, CDR2 SYGVKD. CDR3 nucleotide sequence: TGTGCCATCGCCGGGACTAGCGGGGGCGCTAGCACAGATACGCAGTATTTT. This sequence encodes CAIAGTSGGASTDTQYF.

V and J are TRBV4-1 and TRBJ2-5; 9 bases are shared with TRBD2. J was trimmed by 3 bases and V by 0 bases; bases with no gene match: 5. This CDR3 spans 16 amino acids. CDR1 and CDR2 (germline): MGHRA, YSYEKL. This CDR3 is CASSQERAGGKETQYF. For the CDR3, the DNA is TGCGCCAGCAGCCAAGAGAGGGCGGGGGGGAAAGAGACCCAGTACTTC.

The J gene is TRBJ1-1, the V gene TRBV11-2; D is perhaps TRBD1 (5 bases). V shed 2 bases and J shed 3 bases, with 16 bases lying between them. Germline lookup yields CDR1 SGHAT and CDR2 FQNNGV. The CDR3 spans 16 residues. CDR3 nucleotides: TGTGCCAGCAGCTTACTCATGGGGCAGGCCGACACTGAAGCTTTCTTT. Translated: CASSLLMGQADTEAFF.

The chain has TRBV28 and TRBJ2-2; no definite D call. The CDR3 has 11 residues. CDR1 is MDHEN, CDR2 SYDVKM, per germline. V lost 3 bases and J 6 bases, leaving 2 bases between the germline ends. CDR3 amino acids: CASSLSGELFF. Here the CDR3 DNA reads TGTGCCAGCAGTTTGTCCGGGGAGCTGTTTTTT.

The J gene is TRBJ1-1, the V gene TRBV2; 9 nucleotides match TRBD1. Trimming removed 5 bases from V and 6 bases from J; junction bases left unmatched: 4. Germline CDR1 is SNHLY and CDR2 is FYNNEI. The CDR3 length is 13 residues. CDR3 DNA sequence: TGTGCCAGCAGTTGGACAGGGGCGTCTGAAGCTTTCTTT. Encoded protein: CASSWTGASEAFF.

Details on this clone: Here the CDR3 omits its conserved ending phenylalanine or tryptophan, so a read error is the likely source. The chain joins TRBV2 to TRBJ1-6; perhaps TRBD1 as D (5 bases). The V end lost 6 bases, the J end lost 8 bases, and 14 bases lay between the germline ends. The CDR3 runs 14 residues. CDR1 and CDR2 from the germline V gene are SNHLY and FYNNEI. The CDR3 loop reads CASRGDTAHSPLHL. CDR3 nucleotide sequence: TGTGCCAGCAGGGGGGATACTGCCCATTCACCCCTCCACCTT.

The rearrangement joins TRBV11-2 to TRBJ2-7; TRBD2 might be the D (6 bases). The germline gives CDR1 SGHAT, CDR2 FQNNGV. Trimming stripped 6 bases from V and 3 bases from J, with 9 bases between. CDR3 size: 12 residues. In nucleotides, the CDR3 is TGTGCCAGCAGGCCGGACTACTACGAGCAGTACTTC. As protein: CASRPDYYEQYF.

The chain employs TRBV10-3 and TRBJ1-1; D is ambiguous. Germline CDR1 reads ENHRY; CDR2 reads SYGVKD. V gave up 6 bases and J gave up 1 base, with 12 bases separating them. There are 14 residues in the CDR3. This CDR3 is CAIREAGENTEAFF. For the CDR3, the DNA is TGTGCCATCAGGGAGGCAGGAGAGAACACTGAAGCTTTCTTT.

The rearrangement joins TRBV7-8 to TRBJ2-7; 7 bases are shared with TRBD2. The V gene's germline CDR1 is SGHVS and CDR2 FQNEAQ. With V trimmed by 2 bases and J by 2 bases, 6 bases remained unmatched. The CDR3 covers 15 residues. CDR3 in DNA: TGTGCCAGCAGCTTAATGGGGGGGTCTACCTACGAGCAGTACTTC. It specifies CASSLMGGSTYEQYF. The variable domain in full, with the rest retrieved from reference TRBV7-8 and TRBJ2-7, is GAGVSQSPRYKVAKRGQDVALRCDPISGHVSLFWYQQALGQGPEFLTYFQNEAQLDKSGLPSDRFFAERPEGSVSTLKIQRTQQEDSAVYLCASSLMGGSTYEQYFGPGTRLTVT.

V usage is TRBV29-1 and J usage is TRBJ2-2; 10 bases line up with TRBD1. The germline CDR1 and CDR2 sequences are SQVTM and ANQGSEA. CDR3 length: 16 residues. Unmatched junction bases numbered 12, after V lost 5 bases and J lost 6 bases. In DNA, the CDR3 is TGCAGCGTTTATGAAACCGGGACAGGGGACTCCGGGGAGCTGTTTTTT. Translated, it gives CSVYETGTGDSGELFF.

This clone has only a few counts. Other DNA sequences within the sample encode an identical CDR3. The chain uses TRBV6-5 and TRBJ1-1; D call uncertain. Trimming took off 0 bases at V and 3 bases at J, with 5 bases between the two ends. CDR3 length: 13 amino acids. The germline V gene has CDR1 MNHEY and CDR2 SVGAGI. CDR3 sequence reads: CASSYSEDTEAFF. CDR3 nucleotides: TGTGCCAGCAGTTACTCCGAGGACACTGAAGCTTTCTTT.

CDR3 DNA sequence: TGTGCCAGCAGCTTAGTAGGGGCGCGCTACGAGCAGTACTTC. It yields the protein CASSLVGARYEQYF. The rearrangement uses TRBV7-8 and TRBJ2-7; maybe TRBD1 (5 bases). CDR1 and CDR2 from the germline V gene are SGHVS and FQNEAQ. The CDR3 is 14 residues long. Trimming stripped 1 base from V and 3 bases from J, with 10 bases between.

V and J are TRBV13 and TRBJ1-1, with 7 bases aligning to TRBD1. The CDR3 runs 14 residues. Germline trimming cut 3 bases from V and 6 bases from J; bases unmatched to any gene: 7. CDR1 is PRHDT, CDR2 FYEKMQ, per germline (reference sequence). The CDR3 spells CASSFPTRGPEAFF. CDR3 nucleotides: TGTGCCAGCAGCTTCCCCACGAGGGGGCCTGAAGCTTTCTTT. The entire variable domain, with the rest obtained from reference TRBV13 and TRBJ1-1, is as follows: AAGVIQSPRHLIKEKRETATLKCYPIPRHDTVYWYQQGPGQDPQFLISFYEKMQSDKGSIPDRFSAQQFSDYHSELNMSSLELGDSALYFCASSFPTRGPEAFFGQGTRLTVV.

CDR3 sequence reads: CASSLASIQSSYEQYF. As DNA, the CDR3 is TGTGCCAGCAGCTTAGCGTCCATTCAGAGCTCCTACGAGCAGTACTTC. The chain employs TRBV7-2 and TRBJ2-7; D is unresolved. The germline V and J ends were trimmed by 0 bases and 0 bases, with 12 bases remaining between them. Germline V gives CDR1 SGHTA, CDR2 FQGNSA. CDR3 size: 16 residues.

The CDR3: CASSYSIPEGTEAFF. The CDR3 bases are TGTGCCAGCAGTTACTCGATACCCGAGGGCACTGAAGCTTTCTTT. This chain joins TRBV6-5 and TRBJ1-1; D gene uncertain. There are 15 residues in the CDR3. Trimming took 0 bases from V and 4 from J, leaving 12 bases between them. CDR1 is MNHEY and CDR2 is SVGAGI in the germline V gene.

The chain recombines TRBV5-1 with TRBJ2-5; D gene uncertain. The V gene lost 0 bases and the J gene lost 3 bases, with 9 bases spanning the gap. Germline lookup yields CDR1 SGHRS and CDR2 YFSETQ. This CDR3 spans 14 amino acids. In DNA, the CDR3 is TGCGCCAGCAGCTTGGCGCCTATCAAAGAGACCCAGTACTTC. Translation gives CASSLAPIKETQYF.

V usage is TRBV11-2 and J usage is TRBJ2-7; either TRBD1 or TRBD2 may supply D (5 bases each). The germline gives CDR1 SGHAT, CDR2 FQNNGV. The CDR3 totals 13 residues. Deletions cut 1 base from V and 4 bases from J, with 8 bases between. The CDR3, as DNA: TGTGCCAGCAGCTTAGGGGGGTGGTACGAGCAGTACTTC. Translated, it gives CASSLGGWYEQYF. Full variable domain (missing parts from reference TRBV11-2 and TRBJ2-7): EAGVAQSPRYKIIEKRQSVAFWCNPISGHATLYWYQQILGQGPKLLIQFQNNGVVDDSQLPKDRFSAERLKGVDSTLKIQPAKLEDSAVYLCASSLGGWYEQYFGPGTRLTVT.

The chain uses TRBV6-1 and TRBJ2-7, with TRBD1 identical over 9 bases. Germline assignment: CDR1 MNHNS and CDR2 SASEGT. The CDR3 spans 15 residues. V shed 6 bases and J 7 bases; nucleotides not matched to a gene: 13. CDR3 sequence: CASRGRDRVPREQYF. DNA of the CDR3: TGTGCCAGCAGAGGGCGGGACAGGGTCCCGCGAGAGCAGTACTTC.